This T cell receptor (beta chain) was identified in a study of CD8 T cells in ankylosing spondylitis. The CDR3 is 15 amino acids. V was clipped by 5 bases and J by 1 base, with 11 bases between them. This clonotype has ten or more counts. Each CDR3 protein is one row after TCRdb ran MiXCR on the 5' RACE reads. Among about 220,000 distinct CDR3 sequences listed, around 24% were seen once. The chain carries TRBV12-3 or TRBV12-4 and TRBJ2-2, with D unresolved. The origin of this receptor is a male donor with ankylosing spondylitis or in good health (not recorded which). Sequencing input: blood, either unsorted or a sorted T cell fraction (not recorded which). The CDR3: CASSQTRLNTGELFF. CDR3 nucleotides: TGTGCCAGCAGTCAGACAAGGTTGAACACCGGGGAGCTGTTTTTT.